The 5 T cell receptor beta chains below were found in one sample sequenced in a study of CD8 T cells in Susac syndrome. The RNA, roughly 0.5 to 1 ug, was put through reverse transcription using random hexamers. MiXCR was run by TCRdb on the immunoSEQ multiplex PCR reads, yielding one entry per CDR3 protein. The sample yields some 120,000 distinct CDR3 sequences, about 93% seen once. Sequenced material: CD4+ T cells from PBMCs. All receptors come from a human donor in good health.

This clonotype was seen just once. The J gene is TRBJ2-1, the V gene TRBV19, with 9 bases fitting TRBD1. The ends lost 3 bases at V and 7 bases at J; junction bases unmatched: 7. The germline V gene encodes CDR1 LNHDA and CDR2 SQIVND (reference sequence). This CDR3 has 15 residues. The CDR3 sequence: CASSISGTGYNEQFF. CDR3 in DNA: TGTGCCAGTAGTATCTCCGGGACAGGGTATAATGAGCAGTTCTTC.

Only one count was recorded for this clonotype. The DNA of the CDR3 is TGTGCCAGCAGTTCCCACGGGACAGCTGAAAAACTGTTTTTT. Protein product: CASSSHGTAEKLFF. The rearrangement joins TRBV12-3 or TRBV12-4 to TRBJ1-4, with 7 bases identical to TRBD1. The length of the CDR3 is 14 residues. Losses at the gene ends were 4 bases for V and 7 bases for J; bases not matched to a gene: 6.

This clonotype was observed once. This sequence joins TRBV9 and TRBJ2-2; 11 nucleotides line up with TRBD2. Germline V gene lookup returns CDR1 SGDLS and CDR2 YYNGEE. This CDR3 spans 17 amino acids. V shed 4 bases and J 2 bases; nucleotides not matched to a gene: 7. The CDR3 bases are TGTGCCAGCAGCAAGGGGACTAGCGGAACTAACACCGGGGAGCTGTTTTTT. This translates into CASSKGTSGTNTGELFF.

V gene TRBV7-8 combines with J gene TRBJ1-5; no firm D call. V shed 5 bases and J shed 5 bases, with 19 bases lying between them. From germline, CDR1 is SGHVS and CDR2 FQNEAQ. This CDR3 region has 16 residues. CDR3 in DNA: TGTGCCAGCAGCGCCCGCAGGCCGGCCATATATCAGCCCCAGCATTTT. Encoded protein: CASSARRPAIYQPQHF.

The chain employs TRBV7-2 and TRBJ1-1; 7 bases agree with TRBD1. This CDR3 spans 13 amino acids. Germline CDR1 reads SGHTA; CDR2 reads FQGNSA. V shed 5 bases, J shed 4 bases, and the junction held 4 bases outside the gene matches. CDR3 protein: CASSRQGPTEAFF. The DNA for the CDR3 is TGTGCCAGCAGCCGACAGGGTCCCACTGAAGCTTTCTTT.